This is a list of T cell receptor beta chains from one sample in a study of T cells after yellow fever vaccination. From the 5' RACE reads, TCRdb called clonotypes with MiXCR, one entry per CDR3 protein. This table has a few hundred thousand distinct CDR3 sequences, 10% to 15% appearing once. The sample consisted of CD4+ T cells sorted from PBMCs, taken 45 days after the yellow fever booster vaccination. These receptors were taken from a man younger than 40 who received the YFV17D yellow fever vaccine. The CDR3 runs from the conserved cysteine through the conserved F or W. The D gene is left open where the match is weak. Expanded clones are given a class, and other clones once, few, many or no size at all.

J: TRBJ2-4; D: .; V: TRBV5-6; size: many; DNA: TGTGCCAGCAGCTGGGTCTTAGCCAAAAACATTCAGTACTTC; CDR3: CASSWVLAKNIQYF
J: TRBJ2-7; D: TRBD1; V: TRBV3-1; size: .; DNA: TGTGCCAGCAGCCGCGGGACAGGCGGATACTGGTACTTC; CDR3: CASSRGTGGYWYF
J: TRBJ2-2; D: TRBD2; V: TRBV7-2; size: few; DNA: TGTGCCAGCAGCTTAGGCGGGAGTGAAACCGGGGAGCTGTTTTTT; CDR3: CASSLGGSETGELFF
J: TRBJ2-7; D: .; V: TRBV12-3/TRBV12-4; size: few; DNA: TGTGCCAGCAGTGCACTAGCCCGAGGTTCCTACGAGCAGTACTTC; CDR3: CASSALARGSYEQYF
J: TRBJ2-2; D: .; V: TRBV5-4; size: .; DNA: TGTGCCAGCAGCCTATCGAATGGCGGGGAGCTGTTTTTT; CDR3: CASSLSNGGELFF
J: TRBJ2-5; D: TRBD1; V: TRBV30; size: .; DNA: TGTGCCTGGAGCGCGGGACAGGGGAACGGGGAGACCCAGTACTTC; CDR3: CAWSAGQGNGETQYF
J: TRBJ2-3; D: .; V: TRBV5-1; size: .; DNA: TGCGCCAGCACTCATGACAGGCGATCGCAGTATTTT; CDR3: CASTHDRRSQYF
J: TRBJ2-7; D: TRBD1; V: TRBV6-5; size: .; DNA: TGTGCCAGCAGTCAAGATACCGACAGGGCCTACGAGCAGTACTTC; CDR3: CASSQDTDRAYEQYF
J: TRBJ1-6; D: .; V: TRBV7-2; size: few; DNA: TGTGCCAGCAGCCTACGATTCGGTAATTCACCCCTCCACTTT; CDR3: CASSLRFGNSPLHF
J: TRBJ2-1; D: .; V: TRBV7-8; size: many; DNA: TGTGCCAGCAGCTTGGACAGAAGCTCCTACAATGAGCAGTTCTTC; CDR3: CASSLDRSSYNEQFF
J: TRBJ2-7; D: .; V: TRBV28; size: .; DNA: TGTGCCAGCAGTTTCTATGGCATCTCCTACGAGCAGTACTTC; CDR3: CASSFYGISYEQYF
J: TRBJ2-3; D: .; V: TRBV7-2; size: many; DNA: TGTGCCAGCAGCAACCTAGCCGATACGCAGTATTTT; CDR3: CASSNLADTQYF
J: TRBJ2-3; D: .; V: TRBV7-9; size: .; DNA: TGTGCCAGCAGCAAGAGTGTCCCGGATACGCAGTATTTT; CDR3: CASSKSVPDTQYF
J: TRBJ2-3; D: .; V: TRBV3-1; size: few; DNA: TGTGCCAGCAGCCACTACACAGATACGCAGTATTTT; CDR3: CASSHYTDTQYF
J: TRBJ1-1; D: .; V: TRBV12-5; size: .; DNA: TGTGCTAGTGCCACGGGACTACCGGGCACTGAAGCTTTCTTT; CDR3: CASATGLPGTEAFF
J: TRBJ2-5; D: .; V: TRBV9; size: few; DNA: TGTGCCAGCAGCGTAGTTGGGACAAATAGAAAAGAGACCCAGTACTTC; CDR3: CASSVVGTNRKETQYF
J: TRBJ2-3; D: .; V: TRBV19; size: .; DNA: TGTGCCAGCCGGCCACCGGCAGGAGATACGCAGTATTTT; CDR3: CASRPPAGDTQYF
J: TRBJ2-3; D: .; V: TRBV7-9; size: few; DNA: TGTGCCAGCAGCTTAATCGTCCCGGGTACAGATACGCAGTATTTT; CDR3: CASSLIVPGTDTQYF
J: TRBJ2-1; D: .; V: TRBV7-2; size: .; DNA: TGTGCCAGCAGCAGTTGGACCGGGGAGTACAATGAGCAGTTCTTC; CDR3: CASSSWTGEYNEQFF
J: TRBJ2-1; D: TRBD2; V: TRBV5-1; size: .; DNA: TGCGCCAGCAGCTGGGGTAGCGGGGACAATGAGCAGTTCTTC; CDR3: CASSWGSGDNEQFF
J: TRBJ2-5; D: TRBD2; V: TRBV5-8; size: once; DNA: TGTGCCAGCGGCCCCTGGGGTGGTAGCGGGAGGTCCCAGTACTTC; CDR3: CASGPWGGSGRSQYF
J: TRBJ2-7; D: TRBD1; V: TRBV13; size: many; DNA: TGTGCCAGCAGCTTATTGGAGGACAGGGCATTGTACTTC; CDR3: CASSLLEDRALYF
J: TRBJ2-2; D: .; V: TRBV7-9; size: .; DNA: TGTGCCAGCAGAGACCAATCCGGAGACACCGGGGAGCTGTTTTTT; CDR3: CASRDQSGDTGELFF
J: TRBJ2-5; D: .; V: TRBV7-2; size: few; DNA: TGTGCCAGCAGCTTCGGGCTAGGGCCTGGAGAGACCCAGTACTTC; CDR3: CASSFGLGPGETQYF
J: TRBJ2-5; D: TRBD1; V: TRBV9; size: .; DNA: TGTGCCAGCAGCGTAGATTACAGGGGTGGGGAGACCCAGTACTTC; CDR3: CASSVDYRGGETQYF
J: TRBJ2-7; D: .; V: TRBV10-3; size: .; DNA: TGTGCCATCAGTGAATTCGCCGAGCAGTACTTC; CDR3: CAISEFAEQYF
J: TRBJ1-1; D: .; V: TRBV12-3/TRBV12-4; size: .; DNA: TGTGCCAGCAGTTTAGGGGGCAGCCCGAGCACTGAAGCTTTCTTT; CDR3: CASSLGGSPSTEAFF
J: TRBJ2-2; D: TRBD1; V: TRBV19; size: few; DNA: TGTGCCAGTAGAAGGGACAGGGTCAACACCGGGGAGCTGTTTTTT; CDR3: CASRRDRVNTGELFF
J: TRBJ2-3; D: TRBD2; V: TRBV6-5; size: many; DNA: TGTGCCAGCAGTTCCCCGCGAGCGGGAGGAGTGGATACGCAGTATTTT; CDR3: CASSSPRAGGVDTQYF
J: TRBJ2-2; D: .; V: TRBV29-1; size: .; DNA: TGCAGCGTGAGAGTATACACCGGGGAGCTGTTTTTT; CDR3: CSVRVYTGELFF
J: TRBJ2-1; D: TRBD1; V: TRBV15; size: .; DNA: TGTGCCACCAGCAGAGGACAGGGTTACAATGAGCAGTTCTTC; CDR3: CATSRGQGYNEQFF
J: TRBJ2-3; D: .; V: TRBV20-1; size: many; DNA: TGCAGTGCGACACAGGTGGATACGCAGTATTTT; CDR3: CSATQVDTQYF
J: TRBJ2-5; D: .; V: TRBV20-1; size: many; DNA: TGCAGTGCATCTCAAGAGACCCAGTACTTC; CDR3: CSASQETQYF
J: TRBJ2-7; D: TRBD1; V: TRBV3-1; size: .; DNA: TGTGCCAGCAGCCAATTGGGACAGGGCACCCACGAGCAGTACTTC; CDR3: CASSQLGQGTHEQYF
J: TRBJ2-3; D: .; V: TRBV11-1; size: .; DNA: TGTGCCAGCAGCCGAAGTGTCCGGGGGACACTTTCAACTAGCACAGATACGCAGTATTTT; CDR3: CASSRSVRGTLSTSTDTQYF
J: TRBJ2-5; D: .; V: TRBV20-1; size: few; DNA: TGCAGTGCTAGAGCCCCAGGACAGGCTAGCGGTGTGGAGACCCAGTACTTC; CDR3: CSARAPGQASGVETQYF
J: TRBJ2-6; D: .; V: TRBV6-5; size: .; DNA: TGTGCCAGCAGTTACCGGCAGGGAGGCTCTGGGGCCAACGTCCTGACTTTC; CDR3: CASSYRQGGSGANVLTF
J: TRBJ2-3; D: TRBD2; V: TRBV4-2; size: .; DNA: TGTGCCAGCAGAGGAGGGGCGGCGGGGGGAGATACGCAGTATTTT; CDR3: CASRGGAAGGDTQYF
J: TRBJ2-1; D: TRBD1; V: TRBV25-1; size: few; DNA: TGTGCCAGCAGTGCCACGACAGGGGGAATCTACAATGAGCAGTTCTTC; CDR3: CASSATTGGIYNEQFF
J: TRBJ2-5; D: .; V: TRBV28; size: few; DNA: TGTGCCAGCAGTCAAACGGCGCCTCCTCAGGGGGGGACCCAGTACTTC; CDR3: CASSQTAPPQGGTQYF
J: TRBJ1-2; D: .; V: TRBV5-1; size: few; DNA: TGCGCCAGCAGCTTGGAAGGGGGACGAACCCCGGCGGGCTACACCTTC; CDR3: CASSLEGGRTPAGYTF
J: TRBJ1-5; D: .; V: TRBV15; size: .; DNA: TGTGCCACCAGCAGGAGGGGCAGGGGTAGCAATCAGCCCCAGCATTTT; CDR3: CATSRRGRGSNQPQHF
J: TRBJ1-2; D: TRBD1; V: TRBV7-2; size: many; DNA: TGTGCCAGCAGCTTAGCTTCCGGGACAGGGGGCTCTGGCTACACCTTC; CDR3: CASSLASGTGGSGYTF
J: TRBJ2-1; D: TRBD2; V: TRBV7-6; size: many; DNA: TGTGCCAGCAGCCGACTAGCGGGAGCTTACAATGAGCAGTTCTTC; CDR3: CASSRLAGAYNEQFF
J: TRBJ2-1; D: TRBD2; V: TRBV6-5; size: .; DNA: TGTGCCAGCAGTTACTTGGGTAGCGGGAAGAATGAGCAGTTCTTC; CDR3: CASSYLGSGKNEQFF
J: TRBJ1-4; D: .; V: TRBV10-3; size: many; DNA: TGTGCCATCAGTGCGGGAAGTAATGAAAAACTGTTTTTT; CDR3: CAISAGSNEKLFF
J: TRBJ2-3; D: TRBD2; V: TRBV6-1; size: .; DNA: TGTGCCAGCAGAACACTAGCGGGAGGAGATACGCAGTATTTT; CDR3: CASRTLAGGDTQYF
J: TRBJ1-2; D: .; V: TRBV6-1; size: few; DNA: TGTGCCAGCAGTGAAGTAGCCGGGAGGGAAGGCTACACCTTC; CDR3: CASSEVAGREGYTF
J: TRBJ1-2; D: TRBD1; V: TRBV12-3/TRBV12-4; size: .; DNA: TGTGCCAGCCAGGACAGGGACGGCTACACCTTC; CDR3: CASQDRDGYTF
J: TRBJ2-2; D: .; V: TRBV7-2; size: .; DNA: TGTGCCAGCAGCAACCCCCCAATGACGAGGGAGCTGTTTTTT; CDR3: CASSNPPMTRELFF
J: TRBJ2-7; D: .; V: TRBV3-1; size: .; DNA: TGTGCCAGCAGCCGCGGGGACTCGAGCTACGAGCAGTACTTC; CDR3: CASSRGDSSYEQYF
J: TRBJ2-7; D: TRBD1; V: TRBV9; size: many; DNA: TGTGCCAGCAGCGCGGGACAGTTTACCTACGAGCAGTACTTC; CDR3: CASSAGQFTYEQYF
J: TRBJ2-2; D: .; V: TRBV6-5; size: few; DNA: TGTGCCAGCAGTCGTCCTGCCGGGGAGCTGTTTTTT; CDR3: CASSRPAGELFF
J: TRBJ2-7; D: TRBD1; V: TRBV10-2; size: few; DNA: TGCGCCAGCAGAAAAACCGGGACAGGGCGGGAGCAGTACTTC; CDR3: CASRKTGTGREQYF